These 10 T cell receptor beta chains originate from one sample sequenced in a study of cytomegalovirus exposure and HLA in healthy donors. The PCR employed 60 Vbeta primers together with 13 Jbeta primers. Repertoires were generated with immunoSEQ multiplex PCR, while TCRdb's copy carries only in-frame clones and drops some. The sample consists of under 200,000 clones, more than 65% of them appearing once. The sample was PBMCs. The source is a man aged 45-60 years in good health and CMV-seropositive.

The chain couples TRBV13 to TRBJ2-7, with TRBD2 matching over 12 bases. After removal of 2 bases from V and 0 bases from J, the junction contained 2 bases not matched to a gene. The length of the CDR3 is 16 residues. CDR1 and CDR2 (germline): PRHDT, FYEKMQ (reference sequence). The CDR3 DNA sequence: TGTGCCAGCAGCTTAAGGACTAGCGGGATCTCCTACGAGCAGTACGTC. Translated: CASSLRTSGISYEQYV.

The V call is TRBV28, the J call TRBJ2-7; D is possibly TRBD2 (6 bases). With 6 bases removed from V and 0 bases from J, the gap between germline ends came to 15 bases. The CDR3 spans 15 residues. The V gene's germline CDR1 is MDHEN and CDR2 SYDVKM. The CDR3 nucleotides read TGTGCCAGCAGCGGATCGGGACTCAGCTCCTACGAGCAGTACGTC. It is translated as CASSGSGLSSYEQYV.

A remark on this clone: The sample contains more than one DNA sequence encoding this CDR3. The chain carries TRBV18 and TRBJ2-3, with 7 bases fitting TRBD2. Germline V lookup: CDR1 KGHSH, CDR2 LQKENI. This CDR3 has 14 residues. Unmatched junction bases numbered 3, after V lost 3 bases and J lost 3 bases. CDR3 region: CASSPLGGTDTQYF. Here the CDR3 DNA reads TGTGCCAGCTCACCGCTCGGGGGGACAGATACGCAGTATTTT.

This chain links TRBV7-3 with TRBJ2-2; 10 bases agree with TRBD2. The germline gives CDR1 SGHTA, CDR2 FQGTGA. With 4 bases clipped from V and 2 bases from J, the junction kept 4 bases outside the gene matches. This CDR3 is built from 16 residues. CDR3 nucleotides: TGTGCCAGCAGCTCATGGACTAGCGGAAACACCGGGGAGCTGTTTTTT. Protein product: CASSSWTSGNTGELFF.

This sequence joins TRBV6-4 and TRBJ2-7; 11 nucleotides align to TRBD1. The CDR3 is made up of 14 amino acids. Germline trimming cut 5 bases from V and 6 bases from J; bases unmatched to any gene: 6. Germline V gives CDR1 MRHNA, CDR2 SNTAGT. CDR3 coding DNA: TGTGCCAGCAGTAGAAGGGACAGGGGGAGCGAGCAGTACGTC. It yields the protein CASSRRDRGSEQYV.

This chain joins TRBV6-4 and TRBJ1-1; the D gene is possibly TRBD1 (6 bases). Trimming stripped 3 bases from V and 4 bases from J, with 9 bases between. There are 13 residues in the CDR3. Per the germline V gene, CDR1 is MRHNA and CDR2 is SNTAGT. CDR3 nucleotides: TGTGCCAGCAGTGAAGCCAGGGGCACTGAAGCTTTCTTT. It translates to CASSEARGTEAFF.

The chain links TRBV9 to TRBJ1-1; D ambiguous. The CDR3 is 15 residues long. The V end lost 0 bases, the J end lost 0 bases, and 9 bases lay between the germline ends. Germline values: CDR1 SGDLS, CDR2 YYNGEE. As DNA, the CDR3 is TGTGCCAGCAGCGTAGGGGCCGCCATGAACACTGAAGCTTTCTTT. It translates to CASSVGAAMNTEAFF.

J is TRBJ1-5 and V is TRBV27; no clear D. The CDR3 runs to 14 residues. Germline V gene data show CDR1 as MNHEY and CDR2 as SMNVEV (reference sequence). V was pared by 0 bases and J by 7 bases, with 10 bases between. The CDR3 here is CASSLSRERQPQHF. The CDR3 region has the DNA TGTGCCAGCAGTTTATCGAGGGAGAGGCAGCCCCAGCATTTT.

With respect to this clone: One end of the junction fails to match germline, which may point to a read error. The chain employs TRBV15 and TRBJ2-3; 9 bases match TRBD2. Germline lookup yields CDR1 LNHNV and CDR2 YYDKDF (reference sequence). The CDR3 runs to 13 residues. Here the CDR3 reads CATSRDRAGGLHF. As DNA, the CDR3 is TGTGCCACCAGCAGAGATAGGGCGGGAGGGCTGCATTTT.

This chain uses TRBV19 with TRBJ2-2; no definite D call. Trimming left V 6 bases short and J 0 bases short, with 8 bases between. The CDR3 loop spans 14 amino acids. Germline V gene sequence: CDR1 LNHDA, CDR2 SQIVND (reference sequence). The CDR3 loop is CASRPSANTGELFF. In DNA form, the CDR3 reads TGTGCCAGTAGACCCTCGGCGAACACCGGGGAGCTGTTTTTT.